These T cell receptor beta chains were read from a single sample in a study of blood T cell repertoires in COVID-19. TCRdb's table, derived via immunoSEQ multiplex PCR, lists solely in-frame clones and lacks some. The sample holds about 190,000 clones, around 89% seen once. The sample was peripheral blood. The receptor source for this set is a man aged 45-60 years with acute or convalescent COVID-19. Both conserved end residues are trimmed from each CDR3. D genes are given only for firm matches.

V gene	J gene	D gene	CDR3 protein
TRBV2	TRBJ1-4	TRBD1	ASSVGTGGEKLF
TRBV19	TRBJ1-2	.	ASRLSGGYT
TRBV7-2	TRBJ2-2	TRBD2	ASSFTSGGPGELF
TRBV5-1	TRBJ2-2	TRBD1	ASSLAGTGNTGELF
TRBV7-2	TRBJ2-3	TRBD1	ASSKRTGGTDTQY
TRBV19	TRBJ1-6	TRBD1	ASSYLSTGNSPLH
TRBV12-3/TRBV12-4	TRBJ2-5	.	ASSLRGQETQY
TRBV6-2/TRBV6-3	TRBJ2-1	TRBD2	ASSYSISGGANEQF
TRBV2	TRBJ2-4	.	ASSRPSGAKNIQY
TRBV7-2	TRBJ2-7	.	ASSLSPEITYEQY
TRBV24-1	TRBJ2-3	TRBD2	ATSDLTTSGKDTQY
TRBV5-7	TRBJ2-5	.	ASSLGQIVIQETQY
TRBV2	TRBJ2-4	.	ASRPTGTWGKNIQY
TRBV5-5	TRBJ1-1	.	ASSFQAGTLNTEAF
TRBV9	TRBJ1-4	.	ASSPRGTLNEKLF
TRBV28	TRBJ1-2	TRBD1	ASSSGQGDGYT
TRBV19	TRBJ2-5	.	ASMGSQETQY
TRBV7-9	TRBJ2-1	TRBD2	ASSLGRGGNEQF
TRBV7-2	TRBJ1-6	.	ASSLRRRADNSPLH
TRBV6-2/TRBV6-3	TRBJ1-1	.	ASSSPGVGTEAF
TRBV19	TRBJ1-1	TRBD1	ASSARGRDTEAF
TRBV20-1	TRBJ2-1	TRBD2	VWTSGGSWF
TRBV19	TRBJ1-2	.	ASRAGGKSGANYGYT
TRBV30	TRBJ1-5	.	AWSVGRGSRQPQH
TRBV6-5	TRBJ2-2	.	ASTETGVTGELF
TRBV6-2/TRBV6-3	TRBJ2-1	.	ASSRTALSYNEQF
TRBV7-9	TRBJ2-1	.	ASSITGRESYNEQF
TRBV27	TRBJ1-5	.	ASSWGGRDQPQH